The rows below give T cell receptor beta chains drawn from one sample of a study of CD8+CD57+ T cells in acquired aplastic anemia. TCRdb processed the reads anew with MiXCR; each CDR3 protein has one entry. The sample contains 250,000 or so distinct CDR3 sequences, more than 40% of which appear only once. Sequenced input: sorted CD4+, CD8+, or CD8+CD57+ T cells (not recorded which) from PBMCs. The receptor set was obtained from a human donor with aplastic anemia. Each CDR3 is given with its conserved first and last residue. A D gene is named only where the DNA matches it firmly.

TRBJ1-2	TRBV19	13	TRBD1	CASRLTGVLGYTF
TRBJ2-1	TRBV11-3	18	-	CASSSLDGTGEPYNEQFF
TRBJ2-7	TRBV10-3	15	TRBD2	CAILNPTSVVYEQYF
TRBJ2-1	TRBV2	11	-	CASSAGRERFF
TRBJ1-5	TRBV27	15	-	CASRPRTDSNQPQHF
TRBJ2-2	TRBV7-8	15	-	CASSSGTANTGELFF
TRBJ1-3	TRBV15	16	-	CATSSPNTGAGNTIYF
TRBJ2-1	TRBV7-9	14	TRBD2	CASKSGGGRNERFF
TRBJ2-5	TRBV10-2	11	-	CASRMGETQYF
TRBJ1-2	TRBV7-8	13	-	CASSQGNLQGYTF
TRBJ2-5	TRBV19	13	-	CASRRKGQETQYF
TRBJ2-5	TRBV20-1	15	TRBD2	CSAWVTSGREETQYF
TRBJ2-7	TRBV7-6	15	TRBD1	CASSEEDRGLYEQYF
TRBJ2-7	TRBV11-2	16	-	CASSLWWGRSSYEQYF
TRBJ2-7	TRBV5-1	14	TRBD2	CASSEAGVSYEQYF
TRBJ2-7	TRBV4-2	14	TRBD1	CASSQGGGGYEQYF
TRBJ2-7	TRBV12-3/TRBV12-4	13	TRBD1	CASSTTGQGVQYF
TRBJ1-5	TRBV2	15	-	CASSEVLVKNQPQHF
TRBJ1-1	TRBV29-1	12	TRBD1	CSVATGQREAFF
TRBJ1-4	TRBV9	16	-	CASSPSGRPGREKLFF
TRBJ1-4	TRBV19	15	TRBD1	CASKTGGATNEKLFF
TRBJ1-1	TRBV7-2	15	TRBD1	CASSLRDRGSTEAFF
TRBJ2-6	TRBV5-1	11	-	CASSLANVLTF
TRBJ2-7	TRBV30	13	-	CAWSDGVSYEQYF
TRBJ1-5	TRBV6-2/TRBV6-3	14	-	CASTNRGVYQPQHF
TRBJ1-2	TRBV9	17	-	CASSVNDAEGSNYGYTF
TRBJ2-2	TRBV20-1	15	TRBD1	CSAPSGTGNIGELFF
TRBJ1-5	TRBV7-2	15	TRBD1	CASSLGGQGAQPQHF
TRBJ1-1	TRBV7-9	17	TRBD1	CASSPYGQGRYDTEAFF
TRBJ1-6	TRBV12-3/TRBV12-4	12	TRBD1	CASSPGQGGYHF
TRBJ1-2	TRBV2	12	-	CASKTETYGYTF
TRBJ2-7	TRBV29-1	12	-	CSASSESYEQYF
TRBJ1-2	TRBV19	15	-	CASIKPGQGSYGYTF
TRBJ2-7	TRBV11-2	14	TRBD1	CASSLAGQGYEQYF
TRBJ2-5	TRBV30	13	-	CAWTVSALGTQYF
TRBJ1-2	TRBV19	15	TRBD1	CASSIDLDRVYGYTF
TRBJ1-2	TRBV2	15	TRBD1	CARTRQQDRGYGYTF
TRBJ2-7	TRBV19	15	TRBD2	CASSIAGGGPLEQYF
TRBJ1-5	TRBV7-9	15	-	CASSPMDGHYQPQHF
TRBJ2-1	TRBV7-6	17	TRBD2	CASSLVAGGSSYNEQFF
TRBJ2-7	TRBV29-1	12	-	CSVVTRGYEQYF
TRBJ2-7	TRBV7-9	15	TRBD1	CASSLEPGQGSEQYF
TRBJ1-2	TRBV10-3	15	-	CASSPATTANYGYTF
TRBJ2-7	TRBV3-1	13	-	CASSQETSYEQYF
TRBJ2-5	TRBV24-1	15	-	CAISDPGLKQETQYF
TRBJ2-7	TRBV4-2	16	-	CASSQDRTAGHYEQYF
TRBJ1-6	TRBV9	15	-	CASSVSGYYNSPLHF
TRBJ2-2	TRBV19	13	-	CASRRENTGELFF
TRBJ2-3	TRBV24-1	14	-	CATSDTGGADTQYF
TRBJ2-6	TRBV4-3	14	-	CASSQVPGANVLTF
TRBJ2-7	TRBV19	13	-	CASSLGVPGEQYF
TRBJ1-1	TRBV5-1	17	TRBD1	CASSFKTGDFYDTEAFF